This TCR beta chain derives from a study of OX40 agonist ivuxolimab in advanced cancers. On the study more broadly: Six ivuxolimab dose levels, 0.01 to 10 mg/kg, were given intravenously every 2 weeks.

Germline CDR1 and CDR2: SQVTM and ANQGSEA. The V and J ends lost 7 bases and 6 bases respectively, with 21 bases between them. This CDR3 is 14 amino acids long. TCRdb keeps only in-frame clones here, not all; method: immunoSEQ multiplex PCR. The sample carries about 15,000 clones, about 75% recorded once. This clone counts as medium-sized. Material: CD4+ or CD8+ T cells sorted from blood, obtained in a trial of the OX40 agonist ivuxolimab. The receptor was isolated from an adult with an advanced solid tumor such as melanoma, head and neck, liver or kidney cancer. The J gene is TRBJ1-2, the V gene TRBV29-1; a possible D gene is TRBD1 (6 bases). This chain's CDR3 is CSAADERGLDGYTF. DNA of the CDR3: TGCAGCGCGGCCGACGAACGGGGGCTGGATGGCTACACCTTC.